Each of the 27 T cell receptor beta chains below was sequenced from the same sample in a study of T cell responses to AZD1222 COVID-19 vaccine. The repertoire was sequenced with immunoSEQ multiplex PCR; TCRdb's copy has only in-frame clones and lacks some. Of 140,000 or so clones detected, roughly 88% appear once; the ten largest clones hold approximately 3.4%. Source: peripheral blood, taken on day 0 of AZD1222 vaccination. These TCRs come from an adult in good health.

The V call is TRBV9, the J call TRBJ1-2; D unclear. This CDR3 has 15 residues. The V and J ends lost 0 bases and 1 base respectively, with 10 bases between them. CDR1 is SGDLS, CDR2 YYNGEE, per germline. In DNA, the CDR3 is TGTGCCAGCAGCGTAGATGACACCTATAACTATGGCTACACCTTC. It specifies CASSVDDTYNYGYTF. The full variable domain, its missing parts supplied by reference TRBV9 and TRBJ1-2, is DSGVTQTPKHLITATGQRVTLRCSPRSGDLSVYWYQQSLDQGLQFLIQYYNGEERAKGNILERFSAQQFPDLHSELNLSSLELGDSALYFCASSVDDTYNYGYTFGSGTRLTVV.

The genes are TRBV6-6 and TRBJ1-3; D call uncertain. The germline V gene encodes CDR1 MNHNY and CDR2 SVGAGI (reference sequence). Deletions cut 2 bases from V and 0 bases from J, with 8 bases between. This CDR3 has 15 residues. For the CDR3, the DNA is TGTGCCAGCAGTTACCAACGGGCCTCTGGAAACACCATATATTTT. Its translation: CASSYQRASGNTIYF.

There are a few counts of this clone. CDR3 in amino acids: CASSLRDTSYEQYF. DNA of the CDR3: TGTGCCAGCAGTCTCCGGGACACCTCCTACGAGCAGTACTTC. The chain links TRBV6-5 to TRBJ2-7, with D possibly TRBD1 on 6 matching bases. The CDR3 sequence is 14 residues long. Germline V gives CDR1 MNHEY, CDR2 SVGAGI. V gave up 5 bases and J gave up 0 bases, with 11 bases separating them.

The chain carries TRBV18 and TRBJ2-1; possibly TRBD2 for D (6 bases). Trimming cost V 6 bases and J 0 bases, with 12 bases left between them. Germline lookup yields CDR1 KGHSH and CDR2 LQKENI. This CDR3 region has 15 residues. The CDR3 sequence is CASSRPSDSYNEQFF. DNA of the CDR3: TGTGCCAGCTCCCGCCCTAGCGACTCCTACAATGAGCAGTTCTTC. The entire variable domain, with the rest obtained from reference TRBV18 and TRBJ2-1, is as follows: NAGVMQNPRHLVRRRGQEARLRCSPMKGHSHVYWYRQLPEEGLKFMVYLQKENIIDESGMPKERFSAEFPKEGPSILRIQQVVRGDSAAYFCASSRPSDSYNEQFFGPGTRLTVL.

The CDR3 nucleotides read TGTGCCAGCAGCTTGGGGGGACAGGACTTCACTGAAGCTTTCTTT. It specifies CASSLGGQDFTEAFF. The chain employs TRBV5-5 and TRBJ1-1; 8 bases align to TRBD1. The ends lost 0 bases at V and 4 bases at J; junction bases unmatched: 5. The CDR3 runs to 15 residues. CDR1 is SGHKS, CDR2 YYEKEE, per germline (reference sequence).

The rearrangement joins TRBV7-9 to TRBJ1-2; no firm D call. Germline CDR1 and CDR2: SEHNR and FQNEAQ (reference sequence). The V end was cut by 1 base, the J end by 6 bases, with 6 bases between. The CDR3 consists of 12 residues. CDR3 nucleotides: TGTGCCAGCAGCTTAGGCGATAATGGCTACACCTTC. Encoded protein: CASSLGDNGYTF.

The V call is TRBV4-1, the J call TRBJ1-1; D not certain. This CDR3 is built from 13 residues. Germline CDR1 MGHRA, CDR2 YSYEKL. Trimming pared 0 bases from V and 3 bases from J, leaving 5 bases between. The CDR3 protein is CASSQEGYTEAFF. The CDR3 coding sequence is TGCGCCAGCAGCCAAGAAGGGTACACTGAAGCTTTCTTT.

The genes are TRBV11-2 and TRBJ1-4; TRBD1 matches 7 bases. Germline V gene sequence: CDR1 SGHAT, CDR2 FQNNGV. This CDR3 has 16 amino acids. The V segment lost 0 bases and the J segment 4 bases; nucleotides outside the gene matches: 5. CDR3 region: CASSLDPGQINEKLFF. DNA of the CDR3: TGTGCCAGCAGCTTAGACCCGGGACAGATTAATGAAAAACTGTTTTTT.

This clone was observed a few times. This chain links TRBV4-3 with TRBJ2-1; a possible D gene is TRBD2 (6 bases). The germline gives CDR1 LGHNA, CDR2 YSLEER. The CDR3 contains 16 residues. V lost 2 bases and J 3 bases, leaving 14 bases between the germline ends. CDR3 DNA sequence: TGCGCCAGCAGCCAAAAGTGGGGGGAGTTCTACAATGAGCAGTTCTTC. It codes for CASSQKWGEFYNEQFF.

The chain combines TRBV5-1 with TRBJ2-5, with a possible D match to TRBD2 (6 bases). The V and J ends lost 1 base and 5 bases respectively, with 12 bases between them. Germline V gene lookup returns CDR1 SGHRS and CDR2 YFSETQ. This CDR3 has 14 amino acids. In DNA form, the CDR3 reads TGCGCCAGCAGCTTGTCGGGGGTGAGCGAGACCCAGTACTTC. This gives the protein CASSLSGVSETQYF.

V gene TRBV12-1 combines with J gene TRBJ2-7; the table names TRBD2, a call not compared with the DNA. TRBV12-1 is a known pseudogene. The CDR3 is 16 residues long. CDR3: CASSVSGTSGRTEQYF. CDR3 coding DNA: TGTGCCAGCAGCGTATCCGGGACTAGCGGGAGAACCGAGCAGTACTTC.

The rearrangement uses TRBV7-2 and TRBJ2-4; perhaps TRBD1 as D (6 bases). V lost 5 bases and J 9 bases, leaving 23 bases between the germline ends. CDR3 length: 16 residues. Germline values: CDR1 SGHTA, CDR2 FQGNSA. CDR3 sequence: CASSPPGVSSSRIQYF. The DNA of the CDR3 is TGTGCCAGCAGCCCCCCAGGGGTCTCATCGTCCCGCATTCAGTACTTC.

The chain couples TRBV6-5 to TRBJ2-7; weak D call: TRBD2 (5 bases). The V end was cut by 6 bases, the J end by 1 base, with 10 bases between. This CDR3 contains 13 residues. Looked up from germline, CDR1 is MNHEY and CDR2 is SVGAGI. The CDR3 DNA reads as TGTGCCAGCAGGGGCCGCGGGTCCTACGAGCAGTACTTC. This codes for CASRGRGSYEQYF.

V gene TRBV7-2 combines with J gene TRBJ2-1; TRBD2 matches at 7 bases. Germline V gene data show CDR1 as SGHTA and CDR2 as FQGNSA. Trimming cost V 5 bases and J 0 bases; bases outside gene matches: 10. This CDR3 has 17 amino acids. The chain's CDR3 is CASSGWGREDSYNEQFF. Written as DNA, the CDR3 is TGTGCCAGCAGCGGATGGGGACGGGAGGACTCCTACAATGAGCAGTTCTTC. The full variable domain, in which reference TRBV7-2 and TRBJ2-1 provide the parts outside the CDR3, is GAGVSQSPSNKVTEKGKDVELRCDPISGHTALYWYRQSLGQGLEFLIYFQGNSAPDKSGLPSDRFSAERTGGSVSTLTIQRTQQEDSAVYLCASSGWGREDSYNEQFFGPGTRLTVL.

This clone has a handful of counts. This chain joins TRBV27 and TRBJ2-1, with 8 bases identical to TRBD2. CDR1 MNHEY and CDR2 SMNVEV come from the germline V gene (reference sequence). The CDR3 covers 15 residues. V dropped 3 bases and J dropped 7; count of bases not matched to a gene: 8. This CDR3 is CASSFLVAGSNEQFF. In DNA form, the CDR3 reads TGTGCCAGCAGTTTTTTGGTAGCGGGGAGTAATGAGCAGTTCTTC.

The CDR3 sequence is CASSETRGAGANVLTF. CDR3 coding DNA: TGTGCCAGCAGTGAAACGAGGGGTGCTGGGGCCAACGTCCTGACTTTC. The V and J genes are TRBV2 and TRBJ2-6; D is perhaps TRBD1 or TRBD2 (5 bases each). Germline CDR1 and CDR2: SNHLY and FYNNEI. The ends were cut back, 2 bases at V and 2 bases at J, with 10 bases in the middle. The CDR3 is made up of 16 amino acids.

This chain joins TRBV3-1 (or the pseudogene TRBV3-2) and TRBJ1-3; TRBD1 might be the D (6 bases). The CDR3 sequence is 16 residues long. Germline V lookup: CDR1 LGHDT, CDR2 YNNKEL (reference sequence). V was clipped by 0 bases and J by 7 bases, with 16 bases between them. The CDR3 DNA sequence: TGTGCCAGCAGCCAAGAGTGGGGGCTTCTTAGGAACACCATATATTTT. Translated: CASSQEWGLLRNTIYF.

The chain is built from TRBV7-2 and TRBJ1-2; D call uncertain. The V and J ends lost 1 base and 10 bases respectively, with 7 bases between them. Germline CDR1 and CDR2: SGHTA and FQGNSA. CDR3 length equals 11 residues. CDR3 coding DNA: TGTGCCAGCAGCTTAGGACGGCTCTACACCTTC. This gives the protein CASSLGRLYTF.

The V and J genes are TRBV28 and TRBJ1-2; perhaps TRBD1 as D (5 bases). This CDR3 spans 13 amino acids. Germline CDR1 reads MDHEN; CDR2 reads SYDVKM. V lost 1 base to trimming and J lost 4 bases, with 7 bases between them. The CDR3 sequence: CASSLSGVYGYTF. DNA of the CDR3: TGTGCCAGCAGTTTATCGGGGGTCTATGGCTACACCTTC.

The CDR3 reads CASTITGSYNEQFF. The CDR3 region has the DNA TGCGCCAGCACCATTACAGGGTCCTACAATGAGCAGTTCTTC. The V call is TRBV5-1, the J call TRBJ2-1; possibly TRBD1 for D (6 bases). The CDR3 has 14 amino acids. Trimming left V 6 bases short and J 1 base short, with 11 bases between. Germline V gives CDR1 SGHRS, CDR2 YFSETQ.

V is TRBV21-1 and J is TRBJ2-2; the tabulated D call, TRBD2, remains unverified against the DNA. TRBV21-1 corresponds to a pseudogene. The CDR3 has 12 amino acids. The CDR3 protein is CASSKEYGELFF. The CDR3 DNA follows: TGTGCCAGCAGCAAAGAATACGGGGAGCTGTTTTTT.

The chain couples TRBV6-5 to TRBJ2-3, with D perhaps TRBD2 (6 bases). This CDR3 spans 14 amino acids. Trimming took off 5 bases at V and 2 bases at J, with 11 bases between the two ends. The germline CDR1 and CDR2 sequences are MNHEY and SVGAGI. CDR3 residues: CASSNSGNTDTQYF. Here the CDR3 DNA reads TGTGCCAGCAGTAATAGCGGAAACACAGATACGCAGTATTTT.

This chain joins TRBV7-2 and TRBJ1-2; 7 nucleotides line up with TRBD1. Germline CDR1 and CDR2: SGHTA and FQGNSA. The J segment lost 13 bases and the V segment lost 1 base, leaving 12 bases of the junction unmatched. The CDR3 is 14 amino acids. The CDR3 coding sequence is TGTGCCAGCAGCTTAGGGGACAGCCTCCGTGTGACCACCTTC. It translates to CASSLGDSLRVTTF.

The chain employs TRBV6-5 and TRBJ2-1, with D possibly matching TRBD2 (5 bases). Trimming took 0 bases from V and 7 from J, leaving 10 bases between them. The CDR3 has 14 residues. From germline, CDR1 is MNHEY and CDR2 SVGAGI. For the CDR3, the DNA is TGTGCCAGCAGTTACTCGATGAGAGGGAATGAGCAGTTCTTC. It specifies CASSYSMRGNEQFF.

The chain is built from TRBV5-1 and TRBJ2-3, with 7 bases aligning to TRBD2. Germline V gene lookup returns CDR1 SGHRS and CDR2 YFSETQ. This CDR3 contains 15 residues. V shed 2 bases and J 3 bases; nucleotides not matched to a gene: 6. This CDR3 is CASSLRLAGTDTQYF. The DNA for the CDR3 is TGCGCCAGCAGCTTAAGACTAGCCGGAACAGATACGCAGTATTTT.

The chain uses TRBV7-2 and TRBJ2-1, with TRBD2 matching over 8 bases. The CDR3 has 15 residues. In germline, CDR1 is SGHTA, CDR2 FQGNSA. V dropped 5 bases and J dropped 6; count of bases not matched to a gene: 9. CDR3 in amino acids: CASSPTSGEGNEQFF. The CDR3 nucleotides are TGTGCCAGCAGCCCCACTAGCGGTGAGGGCAATGAGCAGTTCTTC.

This sequence joins TRBV9 and TRBJ2-5; TRBD1 might be the D (6 bases). CDR3 length: 14 residues. Trimming shortened V by 2 bases and J by 2 bases, and 10 bases separated the two germline ends. Germline values: CDR1 SGDLS, CDR2 YYNGEE. In DNA form, the CDR3 reads TGTGCCAGCAGCGTGGGGACACTACAAGAGACCCAGTACTTC. Its protein is CASSVGTLQETQYF.